The present T cell receptor beta chain was sequenced within a study of cytomegalovirus exposure and HLA in healthy donors. Study-level information: Out of 180 million or so T cells, an earlier analysis found 117 million unique TCR beta sequences in total. There were 88 million or so unique TCRs (from HLA-typed donors) in an early data release. When 350 to 500 donors were genotyped, roughly 82% of them were found to fall in the Caucasian-associated ancestry cluster.

A multiplex PCR was run with 60 Vbeta primers and 13 Jbeta primers. The repertoire was sequenced with immunoSEQ multiplex PCR; TCRdb's copy has only in-frame clones and lacks some. The sample consists of fewer than 110,000 clones, more than 65% of them appearing once. Unmatched junction bases numbered 4, after V lost 4 bases and J lost 0 bases. This CDR3 spans 15 amino acids. Germline V gene lookup returns CDR1 SGHRS and CDR2 YFSETQ. This receptor was obtained from a male donor in good health and CMV-seronegative. Input material: PBMCs. J is TRBJ2-7 and V is TRBV5-1, with 10 bases identical to TRBD1. The CDR3: CASSTGTGVSYEQYF. In nucleotides, the CDR3 is TGCGCCAGCAGCACCGGGACAGGGGTCTCCTACGAGCAGTACTTC.